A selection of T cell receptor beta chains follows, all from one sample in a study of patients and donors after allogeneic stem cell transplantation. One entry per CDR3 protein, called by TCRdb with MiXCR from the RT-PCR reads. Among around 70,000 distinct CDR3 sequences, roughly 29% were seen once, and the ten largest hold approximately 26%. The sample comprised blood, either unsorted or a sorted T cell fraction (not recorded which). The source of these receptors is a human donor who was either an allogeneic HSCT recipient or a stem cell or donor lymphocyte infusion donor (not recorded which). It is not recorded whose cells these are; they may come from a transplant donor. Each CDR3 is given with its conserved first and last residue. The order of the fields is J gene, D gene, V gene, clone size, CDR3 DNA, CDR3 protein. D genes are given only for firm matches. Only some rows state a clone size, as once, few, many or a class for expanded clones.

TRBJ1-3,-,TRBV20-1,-,TGCAGTGCTAGAGATCATGGGGACAACTCTGGAAACACCATATATTTT,CSARDHGDNSGNTIYF
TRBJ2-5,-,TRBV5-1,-,TGCGCCAGCAGCTCTGCACCCAAAGAGACCCAGTACTTC,CASSSAPKETQYF
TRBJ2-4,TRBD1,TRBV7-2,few,TGTGCCAGCAGCTTAAGTAACCGGGACAGGGCTAACTTC,CASSLSNRDRANF
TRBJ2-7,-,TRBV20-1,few,TGCAGTGCTAGAGTTCCTGCAGGCGGCGACGAGCAGTACTTC,CSARVPAGGDEQYF
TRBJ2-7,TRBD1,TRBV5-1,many,TGCGCCAGCAGCCTCCGGGACAGGGGTTACGAGCAGTACTTC,CASSLRDRGYEQYF
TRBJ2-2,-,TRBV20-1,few,TGCAGTGCTAGAGAAGGGACGCCTGGCACCGGGGAGCTGTTTTTT,CSAREGTPGTGELFF
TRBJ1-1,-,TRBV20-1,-,TGCAGTGCTAGAGATTTGACAGGCAAAGCTTTCTTT,CSARDLTGKAFF
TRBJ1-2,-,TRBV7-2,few,TGTGCCAGCAGCTTGGGCGTGTTAAATGGCTACACCTTC,CASSLGVLNGYTF
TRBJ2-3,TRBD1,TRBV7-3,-,TGTGCCAGCAGCGCAAGAGGGGGCGCGGGTCATACGCAGTATTTT,CASSARGGAGHTQYF
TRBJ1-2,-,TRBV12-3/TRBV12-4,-,TGTGCCAGCAGTTTAGTAGGGGTCGTGAACTATGGCTACACCTTC,CASSLVGVVNYGYTF
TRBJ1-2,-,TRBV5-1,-,TGCGCCAGCAGCCCGGACAGCACTTATGGCTACACCTTC,CASSPDSTYGYTF
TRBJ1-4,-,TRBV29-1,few,TGCAGCGGAGCAACTAATGAAAAACTGTTTTTT,CSGATNEKLFF
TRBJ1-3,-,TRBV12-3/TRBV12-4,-,TGTGCCAGCAGTTTCAGCGGGGGAACCATATATTTT,CASSFSGGTIYF
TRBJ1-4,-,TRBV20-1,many,TGCAGTGCTAGTATGACAGCTAAAGTCTCAACTAATGAAAAACTGTTTTTT,CSASMTAKVSTNEKLFF
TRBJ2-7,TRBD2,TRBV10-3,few,TGTGCCAGCGGGACTAGCGGGAGCGACGAGCAGTACTTC,CASGTSGSDEQYF
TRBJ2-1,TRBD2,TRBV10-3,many,TGTGCCATCAGTGCCACCGGGGGGGCCTACAATGAGCAGTTCTTC,CAISATGGAYNEQFF
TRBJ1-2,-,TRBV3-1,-,TGTGCCAGCAGCCAAGTGGGGGGGTATGGCTACACCTTC,CASSQVGGYGYTF
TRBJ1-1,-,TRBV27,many,TGTGCCAGCAGTTCAAAGGGACCTGGACACACTGAAGCTTTCTTT,CASSSKGPGHTEAFF
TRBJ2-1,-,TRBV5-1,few,TGCGCCAGCAGCTTGCTGGTTTCCTACAATGAGCAGTTCTTC,CASSLLVSYNEQFF
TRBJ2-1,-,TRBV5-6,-,TGTGCCAGCAGCCTCCGGGACATACACAATGAGCAGTTCTTC,CASSLRDIHNEQFF
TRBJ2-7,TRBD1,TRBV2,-,TGTGCCACCGGACAGGCACGCGAGCAGTACTTC,CATGQAREQYF
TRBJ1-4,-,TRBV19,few,TGTGCCAGTAGCCCCGGAGGGGAGGGATACGAAAAACTGTTTTTT,CASSPGGEGYEKLFF
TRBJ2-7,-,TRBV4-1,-,TGCGCCAGCAGCCAAGAAAGGGGTAGCTCCTACGAGCAGTACTTC,CASSQERGSSYEQYF
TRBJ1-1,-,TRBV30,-,TGTGCCTGGAGAGAGGACAGTTACACTGAAGCTTTCTTT,CAWREDSYTEAFF
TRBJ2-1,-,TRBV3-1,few,TGTGCCAGCAGCCAAAGCGTCCTGACAGGACTCACTTACAATGAGCAGTTCTTC,CASSQSVLTGLTYNEQFF
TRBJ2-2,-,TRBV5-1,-,TGCGCCAGCAGTCCCCAAACTACCGGGGAGCTGTTTTTT,CASSPQTTGELFF
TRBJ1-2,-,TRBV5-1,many,TGCGCCAGCAGCTTCGGGGGTATATATGGCTACACCTTC,CASSFGGIYGYTF
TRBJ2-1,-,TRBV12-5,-,TGTGCTAGTGGACTAACGATAGCGCTAAACAATGAGCAGTTCTTC,CASGLTIALNNEQFF
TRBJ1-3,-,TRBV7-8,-,TGTGCCAGCAGCCCAACCCCCGCATTGAGCTCTGGAAACACCATATATTTT,CASSPTPALSSGNTIYF
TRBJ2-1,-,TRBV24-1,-,TGTGCCACCAGTGATTATGGGTTCCCTGGTATCGATGAGCAGTTCTTC,CATSDYGFPGIDEQFF
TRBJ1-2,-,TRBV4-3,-,TGCGCCAGCAGCCAAGATACAGGCCTGAGTAACTATGGCTACACCTTC,CASSQDTGLSNYGYTF
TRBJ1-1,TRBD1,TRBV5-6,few,TGTGCCAGCAGCTTGGTAGGGACAGCGCGGAACACTGAAGCTTTCTTT,CASSLVGTARNTEAFF
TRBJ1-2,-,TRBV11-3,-,TGTGCCAGCAGCGTATCTCTCAGGACTAGTTCTAACTATGGCTACACCTTC,CASSVSLRTSSNYGYTF
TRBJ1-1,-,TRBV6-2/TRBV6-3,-,TGTGCCAGCACCCGACACCCTGGGGACACTGAAGCTTTCTTT,CASTRHPGDTEAFF
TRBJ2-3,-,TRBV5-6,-,TGTGCCAGCTCGGGACCCACCGCAACAGATACGCAGTATTTT,CASSGPTATDTQYF
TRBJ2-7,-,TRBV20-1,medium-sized,TGCAGTGCTAAAGGACCTTTACCTTCCCACGAGCAGTACTTC,CSAKGPLPSHEQYF
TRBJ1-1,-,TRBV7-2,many,TGTGCCAGCAGCTTAGGGTGGCGAAGGCCGAACACTGAAGCTTTCTTT,CASSLGWRRPNTEAFF
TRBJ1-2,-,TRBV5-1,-,TGCGCCAGCAGCCCCCACCGGGTCGGCTACACCTTC,CASSPHRVGYTF
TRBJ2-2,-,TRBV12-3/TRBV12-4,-,TGTGCCAGCACCGAGAACACCGGGGAGCTGTTTTTT,CASTENTGELFF
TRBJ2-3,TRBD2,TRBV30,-,TGTGCCGGAGCCCTAGCGGGAATCACAGATACGCAGTATTTT,CAGALAGITDTQYF
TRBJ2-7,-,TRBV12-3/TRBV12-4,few,TGTGCCAGCAGTTTTCCCGGAGCCTCCTACGAGCAGTACTTC,CASSFPGASYEQYF
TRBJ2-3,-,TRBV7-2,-,TGTGCCAGCAGCTTGCTCGGTGGCACAGATACGCAGTATTTT,CASSLLGGTDTQYF
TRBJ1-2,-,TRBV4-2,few,TGTGCCAGCAGCCAAGGCCAACGGGGGTATGGCTACACCTTC,CASSQGQRGYGYTF
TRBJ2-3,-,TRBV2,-,TGTGCCAGCAGTGAGGGCTCTTTGACAGATACGCAGTATTTT,CASSEGSLTDTQYF
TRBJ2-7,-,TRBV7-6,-,TGTGCCAGCAGCTTACAAGGGGGCTACGAGCAGTACTTC,CASSLQGGYEQYF
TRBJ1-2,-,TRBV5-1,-,TGCGCCAGCAGCTTGAAAGAAAGGGGGGACCCTAACTATGGCTACACCTTC,CASSLKERGDPNYGYTF
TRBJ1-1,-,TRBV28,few,TGTGCCAGCAGTTCGGGGGACATGAACACTGAAGCTTTCTTT,CASSSGDMNTEAFF
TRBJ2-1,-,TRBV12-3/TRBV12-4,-,TGTGCCAGCAGTGTGGACCCCAGCTCCTACAATGAGCAGTTCTTC,CASSVDPSSYNEQFF
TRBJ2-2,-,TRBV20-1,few,TGCAGTGCATCGGACGGTTCGCGGGACGGGGAGCTGTTTTTT,CSASDGSRDGELFF
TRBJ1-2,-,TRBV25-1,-,TGTGCCAGCAGTGACCCGGTGGGGGGCCCTGGCTACACCTTC,CASSDPVGGPGYTF
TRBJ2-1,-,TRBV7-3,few,TGTGCCAGCAGCTTATCGAGGGGCAATGAGCAGTTCTTC,CASSLSRGNEQFF
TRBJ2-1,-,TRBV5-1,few,TGCGCCAGTGACAAGGATGGAAGCTACAATGAGCAGTTCTTC,CASDKDGSYNEQFF
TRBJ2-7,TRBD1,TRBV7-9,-,TGTGCCAGCAGCTTAGTTGGATGGGACAGGGTCTACGAGCAGTACTTC,CASSLVGWDRVYEQYF